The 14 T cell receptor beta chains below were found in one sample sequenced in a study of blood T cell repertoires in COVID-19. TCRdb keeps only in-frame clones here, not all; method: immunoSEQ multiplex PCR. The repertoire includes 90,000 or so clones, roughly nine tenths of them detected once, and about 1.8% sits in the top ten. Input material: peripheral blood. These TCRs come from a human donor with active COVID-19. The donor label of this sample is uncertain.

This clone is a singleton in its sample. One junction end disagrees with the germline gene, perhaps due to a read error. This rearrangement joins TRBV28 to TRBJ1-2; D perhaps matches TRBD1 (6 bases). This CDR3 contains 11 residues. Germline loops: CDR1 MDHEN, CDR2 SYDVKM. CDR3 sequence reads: CTSSTQGGYTF. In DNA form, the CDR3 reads TGTACCAGCAGTACACAGGGAGGCTACACCTTC.

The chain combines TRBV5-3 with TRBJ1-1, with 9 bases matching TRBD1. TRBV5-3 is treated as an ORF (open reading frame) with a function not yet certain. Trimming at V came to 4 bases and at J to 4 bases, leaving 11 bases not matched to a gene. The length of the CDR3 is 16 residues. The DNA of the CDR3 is TGTGCCAGAAGCCCCGGGACAGGGCCCTGGGTCACTGAAGCTTTCTTT. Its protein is CARSPGTGPWVTEAFF.

The CDR3 DNA reads as TGTGCCAGCAGCCAGACACAGGCGTTCGGGGAGACCCAGTACTTC. It translates to CASSQTQAFGETQYF. V and J are TRBV4-2 and TRBJ2-5; a weak D match, TRBD1 (5 bases). Trimming cost V 3 bases and J 5 bases, with 16 bases left between them. The CDR3 is 15 amino acids. Germline V gene sequence: CDR1 LGHNA, CDR2 YNFKEQ.

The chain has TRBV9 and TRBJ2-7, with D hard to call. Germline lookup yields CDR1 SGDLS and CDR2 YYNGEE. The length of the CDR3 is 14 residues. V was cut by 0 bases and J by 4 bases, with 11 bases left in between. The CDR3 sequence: CASSVGSSSYEQYF. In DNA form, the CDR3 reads TGTGCCAGCAGCGTAGGGAGCAGTTCTTACGAGCAGTACTTC. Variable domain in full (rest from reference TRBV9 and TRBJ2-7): DSGVTQTPKHLITATGQRVTLRCSPRSGDLSVYWYQQSLDQGLQFLIQYYNGEERAKGNILERFSAQQFPDLHSELNLSSLELGDSALYFCASSVGSSSYEQYFGPGTRLTVT.

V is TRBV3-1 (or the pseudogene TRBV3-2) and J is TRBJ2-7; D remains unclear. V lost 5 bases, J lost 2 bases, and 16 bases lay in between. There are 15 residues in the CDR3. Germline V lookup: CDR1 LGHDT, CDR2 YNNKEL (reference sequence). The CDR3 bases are TGTGCCAGCAGCACCCCATCTAGAAACCCCTACGAGCAGTACTTC. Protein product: CASSTPSRNPYEQYF.

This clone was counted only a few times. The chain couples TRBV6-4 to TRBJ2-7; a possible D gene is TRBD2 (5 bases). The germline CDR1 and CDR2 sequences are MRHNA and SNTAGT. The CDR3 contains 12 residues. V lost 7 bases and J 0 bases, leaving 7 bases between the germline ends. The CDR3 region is CASTRDSYEQYF. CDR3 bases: TGTGCCAGCACCCGGGACTCCTACGAGCAGTACTTC.

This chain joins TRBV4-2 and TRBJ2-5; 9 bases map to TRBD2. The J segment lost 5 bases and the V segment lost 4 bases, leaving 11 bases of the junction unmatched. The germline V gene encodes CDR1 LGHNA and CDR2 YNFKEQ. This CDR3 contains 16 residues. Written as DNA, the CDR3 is TGTGCCAGCAGCCCAACCGTGGCGGGGGGGCGCGAGACCCAGTACTTC. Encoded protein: CASSPTVAGGRETQYF.

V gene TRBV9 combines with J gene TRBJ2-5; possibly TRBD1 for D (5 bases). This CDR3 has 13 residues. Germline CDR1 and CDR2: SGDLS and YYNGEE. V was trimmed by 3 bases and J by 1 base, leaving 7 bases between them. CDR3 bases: TGTGCCAGCAGCGAGGGGTCCCAAGAGACCCAGTACTTC. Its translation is CASSEGSQETQYF.

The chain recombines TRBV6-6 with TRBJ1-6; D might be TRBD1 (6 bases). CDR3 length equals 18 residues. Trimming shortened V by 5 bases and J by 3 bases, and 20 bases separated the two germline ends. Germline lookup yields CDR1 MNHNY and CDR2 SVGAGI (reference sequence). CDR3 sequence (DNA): TGTGCCAGCAGTCCCGACGGGGGGGCACCATACTATAATTCACCCCTCCACTTT. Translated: CASSPDGGAPYYNSPLHF.

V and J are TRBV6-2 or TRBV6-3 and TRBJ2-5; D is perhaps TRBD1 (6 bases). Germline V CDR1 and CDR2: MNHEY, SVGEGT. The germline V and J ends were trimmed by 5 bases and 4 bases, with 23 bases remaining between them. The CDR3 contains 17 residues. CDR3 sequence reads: CASSLLGTTLRLETQYF. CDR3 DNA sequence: TGTGCCAGCAGTCTGCTGGGGACAACCCTACGTTTAGAGACCCAGTACTTC.

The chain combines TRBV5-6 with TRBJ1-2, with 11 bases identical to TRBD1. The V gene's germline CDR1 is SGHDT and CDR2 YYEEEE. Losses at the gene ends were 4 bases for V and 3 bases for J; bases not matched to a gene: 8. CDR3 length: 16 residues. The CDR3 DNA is TGTGCCAGCAGCGCCGGGACAGGGGGTTCGGACTATGGCTACACCTTC. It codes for CASSAGTGGSDYGYTF.

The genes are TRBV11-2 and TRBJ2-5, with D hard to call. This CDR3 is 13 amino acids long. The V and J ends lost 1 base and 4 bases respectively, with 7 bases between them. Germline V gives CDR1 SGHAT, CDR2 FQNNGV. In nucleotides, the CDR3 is TGTGCCAGCAGCTTAGGCAGGCGAGAGACCCAGTACTTC. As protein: CASSLGRRETQYF. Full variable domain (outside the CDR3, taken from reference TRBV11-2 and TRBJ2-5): EAGVAQSPRYKIIEKRQSVAFWCNPISGHATLYWYQQILGQGPKLLIQFQNNGVVDDSQLPKDRFSAERLKGVDSTLKIQPAKLEDSAVYLCASSLGRRETQYFGPGTRLLVL.

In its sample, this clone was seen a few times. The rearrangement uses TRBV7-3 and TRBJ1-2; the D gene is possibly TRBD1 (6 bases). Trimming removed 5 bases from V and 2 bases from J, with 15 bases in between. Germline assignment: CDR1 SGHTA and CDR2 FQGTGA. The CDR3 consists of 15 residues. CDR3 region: CASSPNIGGNYGYTF. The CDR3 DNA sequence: TGTGCCAGCAGCCCAAATATAGGGGGAAACTATGGCTACACCTTC. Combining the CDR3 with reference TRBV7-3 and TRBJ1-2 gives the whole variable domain GAGVSQTPSNKVTEKGKYVELRCDPISGHTALYWYRQSLGQGPEFLIYFQGTGAADDSGLPNDRFFAVRPEGSVSTLKIQRTERGDSAVYLCASSPNIGGNYGYTFGSGTRLTVV.

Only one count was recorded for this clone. This CDR3 is CASSGMSGETQYF. The DNA for the CDR3 is TGTGCCAGCAGCGGGATGTCGGGGGAGACCCAGTACTTC. V gene TRBV5-5 combines with J gene TRBJ2-5; the D gene is possibly TRBD2 (5 bases). Germline-derived CDR1 and CDR2 are SGHKS and YYEKEE (reference sequence). With 4 bases removed from V and 5 bases from J, the gap between germline ends came to 12 bases. CDR3 size: 13 residues.